This T cell receptor (beta chain) was observed in a study of blood T cell repertoires in COVID-19. The overall study: T cells, B-cell-depleted T cells, or PBMCs provided the cDNA or gDNA that served as material.

Profiling relied on immunoSEQ multiplex PCR, and the TCRdb table lists in-frame clones only, not all of them. This sample yields a few hundred thousand clones, of which about 85% are seen a single time; about 0.9% belongs to the top ten. Germline V gene data show CDR1 as SGHRS and CDR2 as YFSETQ. This CDR3 comprises 15 residues. Trimming stripped 1 base from V and 5 bases from J, with 14 bases between. This sequence joins TRBV5-1 and TRBJ2-3; TRBD1 might be the D (6 bases). What was sequenced was peripheral blood. The sequence was collected from a human donor with COVID-19, enrolled during active disease. The donor label of this sample is uncertain. DNA for the CDR3: TGCGCCAGCAGCTTGCAGGGGCGTGAAATAGATACGCAGTATTTT. As protein: CASSLQGREIDTQYF.